The 6 T cell receptor beta chains below were found in one sample sequenced in a study of glioma-infiltrating T cells after dendritic cell vaccination. TCRdb keeps only in-frame clones here, not all; method: immunoSEQ multiplex PCR. The data contain under 130,000 clones, 81% of them seen just once; the ten biggest clones take up 9.5% to 15%. The sample here was blood, taken before dendritic cell vaccination. These receptors all stem from a human donor with glioblastoma.

The chain recombines TRBV7-2 with TRBJ1-6; D remains ambiguous. Germline values: CDR1 SGHTA, CDR2 FQGNSA. V lost 4 bases and J 7 bases, leaving 14 bases between the germline ends. This CDR3 contains 15 residues. CDR3 protein: CASSSPGKWNSPLHF. DNA for the CDR3: TGTGCCAGCAGCTCGCCGGGGAAATGGAATTCACCCCTCCACTTT.

The chain has TRBV29-1 and TRBJ2-7; 7 bases map to TRBD1. V lost 6 bases to trimming and J lost 3 bases; unmatched junction nucleotides: 8. This CDR3 spans 13 amino acids. Looked up from germline, CDR1 is SQVTM and CDR2 is ANQGSEA. The chain's CDR3 is CSVTGLPFYEQYF. For the CDR3, the DNA is TGCAGCGTGACAGGGTTGCCGTTCTACGAGCAGTACTTC.

The chain couples TRBV5-1 to TRBJ2-3, with D possibly being TRBD1 (7 bases). This CDR3 region has 16 residues. With 0 bases removed from V and 0 bases from J, the gap between germline ends came to 11 bases. The V gene's germline CDR1 is SGHRS and CDR2 YFSETQ. The CDR3 DNA sequence: TGCGCCAGCAGCTTGGAGGCAGGGGGGAGCACAGATACGCAGTATTTT. This gives the protein CASSLEAGGSTDTQYF.

The rearrangement joins TRBV7-2 to TRBJ2-5; D might be TRBD1 (6 bases). The CDR3 sequence is 15 residues long. CDR1 is SGHTA and CDR2 is FQGNSA in the germline V gene. V lost 3 bases, J lost 1 base, and 12 bases lay in between. CDR3 DNA: TGTGCCAGCAGCTTGATGGGGGCCGTCCAAGAGACCCAGTACTTC. Protein: CASSLMGAVQETQYF. The full variable domain, completed using reference TRBV7-2 and TRBJ2-5, is GAGVSQSPSNKVTEKGKDVELRCDPISGHTALYWYRQSLGQGLEFLIYFQGNSAPDKSGLPSDRFSAERTGGSVSTLTIQRTQQEDSAVYLCASSLMGAVQETQYFGPGTRLLVL.

V usage is TRBV7-9 and J usage is TRBJ2-1; D gene uncertain. This CDR3 spans 11 amino acids. In germline, CDR1 is SEHNR, CDR2 FQNEAQ (reference sequence). Trimming took off 3 bases at V and 7 bases at J, with 4 bases between the two ends. The CDR3 region has the DNA TGTGCCAGCAGCTTTAGAAATGAGCAGTTCTTC. Its protein is CASSFRNEQFF.

V usage is TRBV30 and J usage is TRBJ2-7; 8 bases are shared with TRBD1. CDR3 size: 15 residues. With 1 base clipped from V and 0 bases from J, the junction kept 5 bases outside the gene matches. CDR1 and CDR2 from the germline V gene are GTSNPN and SVGIG (reference sequence). CDR3 protein: CAWSEGRGPSYEQYF. CDR3 DNA: TGTGCCTGGAGTGAAGGCAGGGGGCCCTCCTACGAGCAGTACTTC.